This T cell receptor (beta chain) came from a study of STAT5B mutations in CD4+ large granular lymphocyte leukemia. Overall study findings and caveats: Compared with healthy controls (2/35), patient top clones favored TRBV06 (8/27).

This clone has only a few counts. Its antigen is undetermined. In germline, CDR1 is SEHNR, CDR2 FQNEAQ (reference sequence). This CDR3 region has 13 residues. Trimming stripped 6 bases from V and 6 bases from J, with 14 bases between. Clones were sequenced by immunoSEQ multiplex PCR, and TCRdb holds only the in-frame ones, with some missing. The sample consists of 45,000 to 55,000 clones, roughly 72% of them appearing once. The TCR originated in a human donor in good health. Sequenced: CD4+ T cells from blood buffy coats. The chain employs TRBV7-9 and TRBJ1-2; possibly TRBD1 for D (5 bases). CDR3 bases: TGTGCCAGCAGTATGGACGGGACCGATGGCTACACCTTC. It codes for CASSMDGTDGYTF.